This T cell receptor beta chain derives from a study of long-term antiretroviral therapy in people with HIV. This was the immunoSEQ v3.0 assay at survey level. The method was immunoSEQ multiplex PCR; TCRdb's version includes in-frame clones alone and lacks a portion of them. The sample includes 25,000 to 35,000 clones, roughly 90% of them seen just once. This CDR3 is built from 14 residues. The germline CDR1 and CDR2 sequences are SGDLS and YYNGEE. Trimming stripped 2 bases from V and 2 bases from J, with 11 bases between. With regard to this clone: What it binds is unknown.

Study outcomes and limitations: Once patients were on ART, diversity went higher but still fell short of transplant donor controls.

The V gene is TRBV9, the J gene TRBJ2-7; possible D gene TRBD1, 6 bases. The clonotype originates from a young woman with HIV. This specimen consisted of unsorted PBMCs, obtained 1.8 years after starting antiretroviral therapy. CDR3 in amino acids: CASSVGDTPYEQYF. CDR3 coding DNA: TGTGCCAGCAGCGTGGGGGACACCCCCTACGAGCAGTACTTC.